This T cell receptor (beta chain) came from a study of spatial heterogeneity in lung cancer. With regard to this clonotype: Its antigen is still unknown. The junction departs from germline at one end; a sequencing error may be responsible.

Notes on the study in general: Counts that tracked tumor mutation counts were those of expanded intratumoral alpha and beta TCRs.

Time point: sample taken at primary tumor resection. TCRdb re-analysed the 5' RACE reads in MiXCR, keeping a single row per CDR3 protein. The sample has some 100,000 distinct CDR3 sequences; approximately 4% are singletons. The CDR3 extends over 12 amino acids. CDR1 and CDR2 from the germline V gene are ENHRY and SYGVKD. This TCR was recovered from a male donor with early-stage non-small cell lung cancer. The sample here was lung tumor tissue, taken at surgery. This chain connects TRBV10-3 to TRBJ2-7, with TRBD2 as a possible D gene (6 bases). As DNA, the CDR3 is TGTGCCATCACCGGGAGCTCCCACGAGCAGTACTTC. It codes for CAITGSSHEQYF.